A single sample gave rise to the 26 T cell receptor beta chains below, sequenced in a study of blood T cell repertoires in COVID-19. Method: immunoSEQ multiplex PCR; TCRdb's copy keeps in-frame clones and lacks some. Of some 180,000 clones listed, 75% to 90% were seen once; the top ten hold around 7.5%. The specimen was peripheral blood. Receptors originate from an older woman with acute or convalescent COVID-19.

The chain links TRBV2 to TRBJ1-1; D gene ambiguous. The V gene lost 5 bases and the J gene lost 4 bases, with 17 bases spanning the gap. Germline-derived CDR1 and CDR2 are SNHLY and FYNNEI. The CDR3 covers 15 residues. The CDR3 region is CASSRRGSLGTEAFF. For the CDR3, the DNA is TGTGCCAGCAGTCGACGAGGCAGTTTGGGCACTGAAGCTTTCTTT.

The CDR3: CASSIPSTDTQYF. For the CDR3, the DNA is TGTGCCAGCTCAATTCCTAGCACAGATACGCAGTATTTT. The V call is TRBV18, the J call TRBJ2-3; D ambiguous. The CDR3 consists of 13 residues. Trimming shortened V by 5 bases and J by 0 bases, and 6 bases separated the two germline ends. Germline loops: CDR1 KGHSH, CDR2 LQKENI.

This rearrangement joins TRBV19 to TRBJ2-2, with 7 bases identical to TRBD2. The ends lost 3 bases at V and 0 bases at J; junction bases unmatched: 10. The germline CDR1 and CDR2 sequences are LNHDA and SQIVND (reference sequence). The CDR3 is made up of 18 amino acids. As DNA, the CDR3 is TGTGCCAGTAGTATCCGAGGGCGGGGACTACCGAACACCGGGGAGCTGTTTTTT. Residues: CASSIRGRGLPNTGELFF.

The chain couples TRBV2 to TRBJ1-2; 11 bases are shared with TRBD1. V trimming: 7 bases; J trimming: 7 bases; junction bases outside the gene matches: 5. Germline-derived CDR1 and CDR2 are SNHLY and FYNNEI. CDR3 length equals 13 residues. The CDR3 nucleotides are TGTGCCAGCAAGATCGGGACAGGGGGTGGCTACACCTTC. Its protein is CASKIGTGGGYTF.

This rearrangement joins TRBV19 to TRBJ1-2; TRBD1 matches at 8 bases. J gave up 3 bases and V 1 base, and 10 bases lay outside the gene matches. The length of the CDR3 is 17 residues. Germline CDR1 reads LNHDA; CDR2 reads SQIVND (reference sequence). The CDR3 DNA follows: TGTGCCAGTAGTATAGGGACAGGGAGAGGATTCGACTATGGCTACACCTTC. This codes for CASSIGTGRGFDYGYTF. Looking up the rest from reference TRBV19 and TRBJ1-2 gives the full variable domain: DGGITQSPKYLFRKEGQNVTLSCEQNLNHDAMYWYRQDPGQGLRLIYYSQIVNDFQKGDIAEGYSVSREKKESFPLTVTSAQKNPTAFYLCASSIGTGRGFDYGYTFGSGTRLTVV.

The chain recombines TRBV2 with TRBJ2-1; perhaps TRBD1 as D (6 bases). V was shortened by 8 bases and J by 5 bases, with 16 bases between the two germline ends. Looked up from germline, CDR1 is SNHLY and CDR2 is FYNNEI. The CDR3 is 14 residues long. The CDR3 nucleotides are TGTGCCAGCTGTAGGGCCAGGGGTGACAATGAGCAGTTCTTC. Protein: CASCRARGDNEQFF. The entire variable domain, with the rest obtained from reference TRBV2 and TRBJ2-1, is as follows: EPEVTQTPSHQVTQMGQEVILRCVPISNHLYFYWYRQILGQKVEFLVSFYNNEISEKSEIFDDQFSVERPDGSNFTLKIRSTKLEDSAMYFCASCRARGDNEQFFGPGTRLTVL.

This clone was seen a few times. The V call is TRBV20-1, the J call TRBJ2-1; 8 bases align to TRBD2. The ends lost 3 bases at V and 7 bases at J; junction bases unmatched: 8. CDR1 is DFQATT, CDR2 SNEGSKA, per germline (reference sequence). The CDR3 has 14 amino acids. CDR3 loop: CSASGTRGRNEQFF. The CDR3 coding sequence is TGCAGTGCTAGTGGGACTAGAGGTCGGAATGAGCAGTTCTTC.

V and J are TRBV19 and TRBJ1-2; TRBD1 might be the D (5 bases). The V end lost 6 bases, the J end lost 7 bases, and 15 bases lay between the germline ends. Per the germline V gene, CDR1 is LNHDA and CDR2 is SQIVND (reference sequence). This CDR3 comprises 13 residues. The CDR3, as DNA: TGTGCCAGTAGGATGGGGGGGAGTGGTGGCTACACCTTC. Amino acids: CASRMGGSGGYTF.

V usage is TRBV29-1 and J usage is TRBJ2-6, with D tentatively TRBD1 (6 bases). Trimming took 1 base from V and 2 from J, leaving 6 bases between them. The germline CDR1 and CDR2 sequences are SQVTM and ANQGSEA. There are 14 residues in the CDR3. CDR3 in DNA: TGCAGCGTTGAAGGGGGGCCTGGGGCCAACGTCCTGACTTTC. It codes for CSVEGGPGANVLTF.

The rearrangement links TRBV6-5 to TRBJ2-7; possible D gene TRBD2, 6 bases. CDR3 length: 15 residues. Trimming took off 2 bases at V and 2 bases at J, with 13 bases between the two ends. Germline V gene lookup returns CDR1 MNHEY and CDR2 SVGAGI. CDR3: CASSYRGLPPYEQYF. DNA for the CDR3: TGTGCCAGCAGTTACCGGGGACTCCCGCCCTACGAGCAGTACTTC.

The chain employs TRBV10-3 and TRBJ1-2; D is perhaps TRBD1 (5 bases). The germline gives CDR1 ENHRY, CDR2 SYGVKD. The CDR3 sequence is 13 residues long. Trimming stripped 6 bases from V and 5 bases from J, with 13 bases between. The DNA for the CDR3 is TGTGCCATCAGCCGACAGACCTTATATGGCTACACCTTC. This encodes CAISRQTLYGYTF.

This clone was detected only a few times. The V and J genes are TRBV6-2 or TRBV6-3 and TRBJ2-2, with D tentatively TRBD1 (5 bases). Germline CDR1 reads MNHEY; CDR2 reads SVGEGT. This CDR3 region has 14 residues. Trimming removed 1 base at V and 5 bases at J, with 8 bases between. This chain's CDR3 is CASSYLGVTGELFF. CDR3 DNA: TGTGCCAGCAGTTACTTAGGGGTTACCGGGGAGCTGTTTTTT.

J is TRBJ2-1 and V is TRBV19; no firm D call. V lost 0 bases and J 15 bases, leaving 15 bases between the germline ends. This CDR3 comprises 13 residues. The V gene's germline CDR1 is LNHDA and CDR2 SQIVND (reference sequence). The CDR3 spells CASSIESMRRPFF. CDR3 DNA sequence: TGTGCCAGTAGTATAGAATCCATGCGGCGCCCGTTCTTC.

The chain uses TRBV12-3 or TRBV12-4 and TRBJ1-2; D remains ambiguous. This CDR3 region has 13 residues. The ends were cut back, 5 bases at V and 2 bases at J, with 9 bases in the middle. The DNA of the CDR3 is TGTGCCAGCAGTCAAACGGTCAACTATGGCTACACCTTC. This codes for CASSQTVNYGYTF.

The chain is built from TRBV5-1 and TRBJ1-1, with D perhaps TRBD1 (5 bases). The CDR3 sequence is 14 residues long. V lost 3 bases, J lost 1 base, and 10 bases lay in between. Germline assignment: CDR1 SGHRS and CDR2 YFSETQ. Here the CDR3 reads CASSSRVGNTEAFF. The DNA for the CDR3 is TGCGCCAGCAGCTCCAGGGTAGGGAACACTGAAGCTTTCTTT. Looking up the rest from reference TRBV5-1 and TRBJ1-1 gives the full variable domain: KAGVTQTPRYLIKTRGQQVTLSCSPISGHRSVSWYQQTPGQGLQFLFEYFSETQRNKGNFPGRFSGRQFSNSRSEMNVSTLELGDSALYLCASSSRVGNTEAFFGQGTRLTVV.

The chain is built from TRBV11-3 and TRBJ1-6; TRBD1 aligns across 7 bases. The CDR3 extends over 13 amino acids. Germline CDR1 is SGHNT and CDR2 is YENEEA. J gave up 9 bases and V 6 bases, and 5 bases lay outside the gene matches. CDR3 region: CASSRDSFSPLHF. The CDR3 bases are TGTGCCAGCAGTCGGGACAGCTTTTCACCCCTCCACTTT.

The J gene is TRBJ1-2, the V gene TRBV28; TRBD1 might be the D (6 bases). From germline, CDR1 is MDHEN and CDR2 SYDVKM. Trimming shortened V by 6 bases and J by 4 bases, and 21 bases separated the two germline ends. The CDR3 spans 16 residues. CDR3 in DNA: TGTGCCAGCAGAATCCCCGGGCGGCAGGGGTTCTATGGCTACACCTTC. Protein sequence: CASRIPGRQGFYGYTF.

The chain is built from TRBV18 and TRBJ1-4, with D perhaps matching TRBD1 (6 bases). The V gene lost 6 bases and the J gene lost 7 bases, with 12 bases spanning the gap. This CDR3 spans 13 amino acids. Germline CDR1 reads KGHSH; CDR2 reads LQKENI. This chain's CDR3 is CASSGALSEKLFF. The CDR3 bases are TGTGCCAGCTCGGGGGCACTAAGTGAAAAACTGTTTTTT.

The chain carries TRBV27 and TRBJ1-6; D remains ambiguous. Trimming took 5 bases from V and 6 from J, leaving 14 bases between them. The CDR3 extends over 15 amino acids. CDR1 is MNHEY and CDR2 is SMNVEV in the germline V gene (reference sequence). CDR3 in amino acids: CASSTTPLFNSPLHF. For the CDR3, the DNA is TGTGCCAGCAGTACGACACCCCTTTTTAATTCACCCCTCCACTTT.

This chain connects TRBV30 to TRBJ1-2; no reliable D call. The CDR3 totals 12 residues. Germline loops: CDR1 GTSNPN, CDR2 SVGIG (reference sequence). With 0 bases removed from V and 8 bases from J, the gap between germline ends came to 10 bases. CDR3: CAWSVTAGGYTF. The CDR3 DNA is TGTGCCTGGAGTGTAACAGCGGGGGGCTACACCTTC. Looking up the rest from reference TRBV30 and TRBJ1-2 gives the full variable domain: SQTIHQWPATLVQPVGSPLSLECTVEGTSNPNLYWYRQAAGRGLQLLFYSVGIGQISSEVPQNLSASRPQDRQFILSSKKLLLSDSGFYLCAWSVTAGGYTFGSGTRLTVV.

The V call is TRBV7-9, the J call TRBJ2-5, with D possibly TRBD1 on 5 matching bases. With 0 bases removed from V and 4 bases from J, the gap between germline ends came to 12 bases. The germline V gene has CDR1 SEHNR and CDR2 FQNEAQ (reference sequence). This CDR3 has 15 residues. The CDR3 bases are TGTGCCAGCAGCTTAGCCGGTGTGACAGCAGAGACCCAGTACTTC. This translates into CASSLAGVTAETQYF.

The V and J genes are TRBV5-4 and TRBJ1-5; D unresolved. The V and J ends lost 4 bases and 8 bases respectively, with 13 bases between them. Germline V gene sequence: CDR1 SGHNT, CDR2 YYREEE (reference sequence). The length of the CDR3 is 13 residues. CDR3 sequence: CASSVDWREPQHF. The CDR3 nucleotides are TGTGCCAGCAGCGTGGATTGGAGGGAGCCCCAGCATTTT. The variable domain in full, completed from reference TRBV5-4 and TRBJ1-5, reads ETGVTQSPTHLIKTRGQQVTLRCSSQSGHNTVSWYQQALGQGPQFIFQYYREEENGRGNFPPRFSGLQFPNYSSELNVNALELDDSALYLCASSVDWREPQHFGDGTRLSIL.

The chain couples TRBV2 to TRBJ1-1; TRBD1 matches 9 bases. The V and J ends lost 6 bases and 1 base, in that order; junction bases with no gene match: 3. In germline, CDR1 is SNHLY, CDR2 FYNNEI. This CDR3 comprises 14 residues. The CDR3 spells CASSQTGGNTEAFF. CDR3 bases: TGTGCCAGCAGCCAGACAGGGGGGAACACTGAAGCTTTCTTT. Full variable domain (remainder filled in from reference TRBV2 and TRBJ1-1): EPEVTQTPSHQVTQMGQEVILRCVPISNHLYFYWYRQILGQKVEFLVSFYNNEISEKSEIFDDQFSVERPDGSNFTLKIRSTKLEDSAMYFCASSQTGGNTEAFFGQGTRLTVV.

The genes are TRBV24-1 and TRBJ1-1, with 8 nucleotides matching TRBD1. The germline CDR1 and CDR2 sequences are KGHDR and SFDVKD. The CDR3 runs 13 residues. J gave up 4 bases and V 6 bases, and 3 bases lay outside the gene matches. CDR3 loop: CATSTGGTTEAFF. As DNA, the CDR3 is TGTGCCACCAGTACAGGGGGAACCACTGAAGCTTTCTTT.

J is TRBJ2-5 and V is TRBV28, with D perhaps matching TRBD2 (5 bases). The CDR3 has 14 residues. V was clipped by 7 bases and J by 1 base, with 13 bases between them. Looked up from germline, CDR1 is MDHEN and CDR2 is SYDVKM. CDR3 in amino acids: CASTKGLLQETQYF. The CDR3 DNA is TGTGCCAGCACCAAAGGACTCCTCCAAGAGACCCAGTACTTC.

This chain connects TRBV6-5 to TRBJ1-5; no clear D gene. Germline assignment: CDR1 MNHEY and CDR2 SVGAGI. There are 13 residues in the CDR3. The germline V and J ends were trimmed by 8 bases and 3 bases, with 11 bases remaining between them. The CDR3 DNA follows: TGTGCCAGCGAGGGAAGCCACAATCAGCCCCAGCATTTT. Its protein product is CASEGSHNQPQHF.